A single TCR beta chain is shown here with its context. The antigen remains undetermined. This CDR3 has 21 residues. The V end was cut by 3 bases, the J end by 1 base, with 30 bases between. Germline-derived CDR1 and CDR2 are KGHSH and LQKENI. The sample is drawn from a study of shared clonotypes between healthy human individuals. Study-level points and caveats: Larger estimated richness was generally recorded for naive subsets relative to memory subsets.

Using immunoSEQ multiplex PCR, the repertoire was profiled, and TCRdb retains in-frame clones only, with some absent. The table lists about 1.5 million clones, 95% to 99% of them singletons, with roughly 0.4% in the top ten. The sample taken for sequencing was naive CD4+ T cells sorted from blood. Described subset: CD45RA+ positively selected. The chain recombines TRBV18 with TRBJ2-5, with D maybe TRBD2 (6 bases). The clonotype originates from a man younger than 45 in good health. In DNA, the CDR3 is TGTGCCAGCTCACCCTATGAGAGATCGGGAGCCATAGGGAAGTCCCAAGAGACCCAGTACTTC. It specifies CASSPYERSGAIGKSQETQYF.